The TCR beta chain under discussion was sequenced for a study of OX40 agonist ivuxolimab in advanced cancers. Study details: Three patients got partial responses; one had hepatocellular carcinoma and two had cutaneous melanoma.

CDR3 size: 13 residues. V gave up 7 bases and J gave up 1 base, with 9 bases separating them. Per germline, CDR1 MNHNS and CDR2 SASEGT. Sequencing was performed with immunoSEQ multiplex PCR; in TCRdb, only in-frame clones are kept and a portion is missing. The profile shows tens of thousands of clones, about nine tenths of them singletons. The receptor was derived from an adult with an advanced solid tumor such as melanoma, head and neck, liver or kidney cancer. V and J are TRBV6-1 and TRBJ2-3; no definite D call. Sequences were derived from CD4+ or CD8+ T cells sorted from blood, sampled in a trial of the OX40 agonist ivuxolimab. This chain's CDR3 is CASTLRGTDTQYF. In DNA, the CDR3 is TGTGCCAGCACATTGCGAGGCACAGATACGCAGTATTTT.